Below, one T cell receptor (beta chain) is given with its context. Its cognate antigen is unknown. Assay used: immunoSEQ multiplex PCR; TCRdb lists only in-frame clones, some missing. In the table there are tens of thousands of clones, roughly 87% of which are singletons. This sample stems from a study of OX40 agonist ivuxolimab in advanced cancers. Whole-study findings and limits: In general, CD8+ T cells held more expanded clones than CD4+ did, on average.

Between the trimmed V and J ends, which lost 8 bases and 5 bases, there was a span of 10 bases. CDR1 is MNHNS and CDR2 is SASEGT in the germline V gene. This CDR3 is built from 12 residues. The TCR was taken from an adult with an advanced solid tumor such as melanoma, head and neck, liver or kidney cancer. The J gene is TRBJ1-5, the V gene TRBV6-1; D unclear. The starting material was CD4+ or CD8+ T cells sorted from blood, obtained in a trial of the OX40 agonist ivuxolimab. The DNA of the CDR3 is TGTGCCAGCCGACATGAGGATCAGCCCCAGCATTTT. Amino acids: CASRHEDQPQHF.